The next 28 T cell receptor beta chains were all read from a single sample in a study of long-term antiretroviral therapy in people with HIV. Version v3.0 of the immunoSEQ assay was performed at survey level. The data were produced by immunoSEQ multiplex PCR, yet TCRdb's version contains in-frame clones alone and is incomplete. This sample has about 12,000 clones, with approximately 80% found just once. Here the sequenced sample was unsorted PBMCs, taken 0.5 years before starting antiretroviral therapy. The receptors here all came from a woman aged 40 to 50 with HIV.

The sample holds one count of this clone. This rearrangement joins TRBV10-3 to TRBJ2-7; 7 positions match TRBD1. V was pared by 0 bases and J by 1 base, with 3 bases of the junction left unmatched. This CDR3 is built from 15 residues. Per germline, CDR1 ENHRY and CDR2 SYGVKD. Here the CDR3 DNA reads TGTGCCATCAGTGAGTCCACAGGGGTATCCTACGAGCAGTACTTC. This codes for CAISESTGVSYEQYF.

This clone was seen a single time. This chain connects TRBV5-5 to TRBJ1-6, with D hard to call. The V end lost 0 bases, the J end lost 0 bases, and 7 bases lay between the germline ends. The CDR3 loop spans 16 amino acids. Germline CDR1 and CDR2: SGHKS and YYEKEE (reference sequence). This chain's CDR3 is CASSLAPISYNSPLHF. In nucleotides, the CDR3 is TGTGCCAGCAGCTTGGCCCCGATCTCCTATAATTCACCCCTCCACTTT.

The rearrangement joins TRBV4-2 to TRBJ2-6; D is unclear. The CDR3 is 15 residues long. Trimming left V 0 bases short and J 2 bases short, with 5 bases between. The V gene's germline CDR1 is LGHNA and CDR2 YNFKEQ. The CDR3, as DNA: TGTGCCAGCAGCCAAGAGAGCGCTGGGGCCAACGTCCTGACTTTC. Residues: CASSQESAGANVLTF.

In DNA form, the CDR3 reads TGTGCCAGCAGTTTGGTGCTGGGGGGGCTTGGCTACACCTTC. It is translated as CASSLVLGGLGYTF. The chain uses TRBV28 and TRBJ1-2; a weak D match, TRBD1 (6 bases). Trimming took off 3 bases at V and 7 bases at J, with 15 bases between the two ends. The CDR3 consists of 14 residues. From germline, CDR1 is MDHEN and CDR2 SYDVKM.

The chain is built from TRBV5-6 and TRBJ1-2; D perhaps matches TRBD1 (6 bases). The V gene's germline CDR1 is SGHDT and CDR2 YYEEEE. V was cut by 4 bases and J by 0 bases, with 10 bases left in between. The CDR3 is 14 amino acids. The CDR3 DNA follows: TGTGCCAGCAGCACCTGGACAGCTAACTATGGCTACACCTTC. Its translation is CASSTWTANYGYTF.

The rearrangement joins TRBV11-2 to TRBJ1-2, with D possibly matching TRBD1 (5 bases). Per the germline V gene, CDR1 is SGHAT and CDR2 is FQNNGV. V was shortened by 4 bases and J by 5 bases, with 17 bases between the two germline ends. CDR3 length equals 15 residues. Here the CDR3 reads CASSSLEGYWYGYTF. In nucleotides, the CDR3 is TGTGCCAGCAGCTCTCTGGAGGGGTATTGGTATGGCTACACCTTC.

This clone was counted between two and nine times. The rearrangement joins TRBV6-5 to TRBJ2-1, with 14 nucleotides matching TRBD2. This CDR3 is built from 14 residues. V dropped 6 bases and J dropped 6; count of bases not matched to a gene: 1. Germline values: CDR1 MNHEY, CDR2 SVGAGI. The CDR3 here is CASRGTSGSNEQFF. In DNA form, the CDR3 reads TGTGCCAGCAGAGGGACTAGCGGGAGCAATGAGCAGTTCTTC.

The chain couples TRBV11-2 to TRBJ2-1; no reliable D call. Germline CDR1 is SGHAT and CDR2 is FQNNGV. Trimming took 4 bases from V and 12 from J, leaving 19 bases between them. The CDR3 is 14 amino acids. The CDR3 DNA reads TGTGCCAGCAGCTCCCCTAGGGTCCTATTCTTGCAGTTCTTC. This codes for CASSSPRVLFLQFF.

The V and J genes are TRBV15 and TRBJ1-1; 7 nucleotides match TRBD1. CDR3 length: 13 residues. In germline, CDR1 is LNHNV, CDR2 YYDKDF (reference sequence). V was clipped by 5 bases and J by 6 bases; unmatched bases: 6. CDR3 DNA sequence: TGTGCCACCAGCTTAGGGACAGAACCTGAAGCTTTCTTT. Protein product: CATSLGTEPEAFF.

CDR3 residues: CVRSLAPWEELAVSYEQYF. In nucleotides, the CDR3 is TGTGTCAGAAGCTTAGCCCCATGGGAGGAACTAGCGGTATCCTACGAGCAGTACTTC. The V call is TRBV7-5, the J call TRBJ2-7; the table's D call of TRBD2 was not tested on the DNA. TRBV7-5 is marked as a pseudogene. The CDR3 spans 19 residues.

The CDR3 DNA is TGCGCCAGCAGTGACTCCGGGCAGGGCACTGAAGCTTTCTTT. It specifies CASSDSGQGTEAFF. This chain connects TRBV10-2 to TRBJ1-1; tentatively, D is TRBD1 (5 bases). The V gene's germline CDR1 is WSHSY and CDR2 SAAADI. Trimming removed 3 bases at V and 4 bases at J, with 12 bases between. CDR3 size: 14 residues.

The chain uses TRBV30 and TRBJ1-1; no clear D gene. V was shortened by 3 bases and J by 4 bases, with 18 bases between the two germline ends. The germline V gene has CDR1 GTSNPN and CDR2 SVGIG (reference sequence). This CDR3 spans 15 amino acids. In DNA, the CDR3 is TGTGCCTGGAGCTTGGCCCGGTTTGATCTCACTGAAGCTTTCTTT. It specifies CAWSLARFDLTEAFF.

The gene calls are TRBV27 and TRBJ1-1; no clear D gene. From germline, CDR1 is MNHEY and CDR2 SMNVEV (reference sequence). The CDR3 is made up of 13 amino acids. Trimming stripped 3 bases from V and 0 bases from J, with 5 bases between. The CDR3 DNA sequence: TGTGCCAGCAGTTTCGCCTTGAACACTGAAGCTTTCTTT. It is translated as CASSFALNTEAFF.

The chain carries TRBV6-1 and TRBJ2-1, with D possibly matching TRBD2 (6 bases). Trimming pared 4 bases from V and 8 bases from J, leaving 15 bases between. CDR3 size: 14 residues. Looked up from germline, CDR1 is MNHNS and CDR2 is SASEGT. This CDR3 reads CASSVRREQDEQFF. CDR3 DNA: TGTGCCAGCAGTGTGCGGAGGGAGCAGGATGAGCAGTTCTTC.

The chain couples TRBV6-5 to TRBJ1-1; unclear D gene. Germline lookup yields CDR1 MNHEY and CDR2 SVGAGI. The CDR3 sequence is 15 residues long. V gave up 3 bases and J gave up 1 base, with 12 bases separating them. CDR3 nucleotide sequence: TGTGCCAGCAGTTATTCGACAAGGTCGAACACTGAAGCTTTCTTT. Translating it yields CASSYSTRSNTEAFF.

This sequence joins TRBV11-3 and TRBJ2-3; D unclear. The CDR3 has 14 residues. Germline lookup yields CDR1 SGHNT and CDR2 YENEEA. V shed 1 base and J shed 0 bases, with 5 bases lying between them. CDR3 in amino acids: CASSLGGSTDTQYF. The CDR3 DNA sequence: TGTGCCAGCAGCTTAGGCGGCAGCACAGATACGCAGTATTTT. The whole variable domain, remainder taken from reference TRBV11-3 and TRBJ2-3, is EAGVVQSPRYKIIEKKQPVAFWCNPISGHNTLYWYLQNLGQGPELLIRYENEEAVDDSQLPKDRFSAERLKGVDSTLKIQPAELGDSAVYLCASSLGGSTDTQYFGPGTRLTVL.

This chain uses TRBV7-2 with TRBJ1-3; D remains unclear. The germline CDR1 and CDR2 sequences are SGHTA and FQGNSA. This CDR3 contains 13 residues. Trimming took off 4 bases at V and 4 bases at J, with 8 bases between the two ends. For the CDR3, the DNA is TGTGCCAGCAGCTCCGGGCCAGGAAACACCATATATTTT. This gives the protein CASSSGPGNTIYF.

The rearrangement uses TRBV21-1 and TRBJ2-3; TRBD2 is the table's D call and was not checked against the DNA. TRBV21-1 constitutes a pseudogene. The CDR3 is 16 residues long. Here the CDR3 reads CASSKGVAGGGDTQYF. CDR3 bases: TGTGCCAGCAGCAAAGGAGTAGCGGGAGGGGGAGATACGCAGTATTTT.

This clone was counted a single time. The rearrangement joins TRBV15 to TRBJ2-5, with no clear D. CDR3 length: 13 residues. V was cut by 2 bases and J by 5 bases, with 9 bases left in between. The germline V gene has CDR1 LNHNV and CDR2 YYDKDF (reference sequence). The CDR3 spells CATSRLRGETQYF. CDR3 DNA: TGTGCCACCAGCAGACTACGTGGGGAGACCCAGTACTTC.

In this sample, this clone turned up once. CDR3 nucleotide sequence: TGTGCCAGCAGTCGCAGGGGTGCCGGGGAGCTGTTTTTT. It yields the protein CASSRRGAGELFF. J is TRBJ2-2 and V is TRBV6-5; D might be TRBD1 (6 bases). Trimming removed 5 bases from V and 6 bases from J, with 10 bases in between. This CDR3 is built from 13 residues. Germline V gene data show CDR1 as MNHEY and CDR2 as SVGAGI.

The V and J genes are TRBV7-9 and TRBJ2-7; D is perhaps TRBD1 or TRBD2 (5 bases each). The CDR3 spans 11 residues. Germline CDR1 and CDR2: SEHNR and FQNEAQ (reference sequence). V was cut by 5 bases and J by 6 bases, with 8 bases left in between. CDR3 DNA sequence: TGTGCCAGCAGCCCCGGGGCCGAGCAGTACTTC. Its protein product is CASSPGAEQYF.

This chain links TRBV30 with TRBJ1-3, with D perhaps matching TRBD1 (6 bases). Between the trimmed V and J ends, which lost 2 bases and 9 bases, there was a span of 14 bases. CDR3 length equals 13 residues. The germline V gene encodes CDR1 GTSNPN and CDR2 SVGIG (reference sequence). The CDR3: CAWSQGKRGTIYF. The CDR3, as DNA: TGTGCCTGGAGTCAGGGGAAGAGGGGCACCATATATTTT.

The CDR3 region is CASSLSTNYGYTF. DNA for the CDR3: TGTGCCAGCAGTCTCAGCACTAACTATGGCTACACCTTC. The genes are TRBV2 and TRBJ1-2; D is unresolved. V was clipped by 5 bases and J by 0 bases, with 7 bases between them. The CDR3 consists of 13 residues. CDR1 is SNHLY, CDR2 FYNNEI, per germline.

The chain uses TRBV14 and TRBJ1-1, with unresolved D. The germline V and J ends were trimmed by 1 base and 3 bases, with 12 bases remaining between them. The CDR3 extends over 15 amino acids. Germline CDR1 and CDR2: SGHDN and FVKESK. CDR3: CASSQGDRGHTEAFF. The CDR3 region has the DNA TGTGCCAGCAGCCAAGGTGATCGGGGTCACACTGAAGCTTTCTTT.

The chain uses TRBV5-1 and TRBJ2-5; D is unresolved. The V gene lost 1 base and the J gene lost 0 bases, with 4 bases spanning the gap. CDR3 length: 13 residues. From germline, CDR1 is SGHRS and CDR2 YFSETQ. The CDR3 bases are TGCGCCAGCAGCTTGACAGACCAAGAGACCCAGTACTTC. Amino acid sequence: CASSLTDQETQYF.

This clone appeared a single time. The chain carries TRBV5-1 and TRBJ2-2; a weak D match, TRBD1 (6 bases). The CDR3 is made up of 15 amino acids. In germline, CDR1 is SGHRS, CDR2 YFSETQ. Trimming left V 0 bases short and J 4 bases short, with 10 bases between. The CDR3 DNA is TGCGCCAGCAGCTTGGGCAGGGGTTTCACCGGGGAGCTGTTTTTT. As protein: CASSLGRGFTGELFF.

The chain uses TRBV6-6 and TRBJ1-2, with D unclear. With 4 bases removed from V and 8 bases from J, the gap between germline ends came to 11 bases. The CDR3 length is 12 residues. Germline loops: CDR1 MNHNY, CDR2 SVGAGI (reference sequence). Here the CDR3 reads CASSSAAGGYTF. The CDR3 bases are TGTGCCAGCAGTTCGGCCGCGGGGGGCTACACCTTC.

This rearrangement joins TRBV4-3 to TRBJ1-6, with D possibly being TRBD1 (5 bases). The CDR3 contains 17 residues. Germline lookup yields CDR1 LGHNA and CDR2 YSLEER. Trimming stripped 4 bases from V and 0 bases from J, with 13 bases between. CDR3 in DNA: TGCGCCAGCAGCCTTCGGAGGGACCTCTCCTATAATTCACCCCTCCACTTT. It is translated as CASSLRRDLSYNSPLHF.